These T cell receptor beta chains were read from a single sample in a study of CD8 T cells in ankylosing spondylitis. TCRdb reprocessed the 5' RACE reads via MiXCR and lists one record per CDR3 protein. The sample consists of nearly 25,000 distinct CDR3 sequences, approximately 16% of them appearing once. The source material was blood. The receptors originated from a male donor with ankylosing spondylitis or in good health (not recorded which). Both conserved end residues are part of each CDR3. The D gene is left open where the match is weak. Some rows have no size entry. The others give once, few or many, or a class for an expanded clone.

clone size,D gene,J gene,V gene,CDR3 DNA,CDR3 protein
few,-,TRBJ2-7,TRBV29-1,TGCAGCGTTGAAGACCCAGTCGCCTACGAGCAGTACTTC,CSVEDPVAYEQYF
few,TRBD2,TRBJ2-7,TRBV20-1,TGCAGTGCTAGAGAGAGCGGGAGGCGCTCCTACGAGCAGTACTTC,CSARESGRRSYEQYF
few,-,TRBJ1-2,TRBV4-2,TGTGCCAGCAGCCAAGATCGGTGGGGGGATGGCTACACCTTC,CASSQDRWGDGYTF
-,-,TRBJ2-3,TRBV12-5,TGTGCTAGTGGCCCCGGAAATACGCAGTATTTT,CASGPGNTQYF
-,-,TRBJ2-3,TRBV4-1,TGCGCCAGCAGCCAACCGCTAGGAGCAGATACGCAGTATTTT,CASSQPLGADTQYF
-,-,TRBJ1-4,TRBV7-9,TGTGCCAGCAGCCTACACGGTGCAACTAATGAAAAACTGTTTTTT,CASSLHGATNEKLFF
-,TRBD1,TRBJ2-3,TRBV5-6,TGTGCCAGCAGCCTGGGACAGGTTAGCACAGATACGCAGTATTTT,CASSLGQVSTDTQYF
many,-,TRBJ1-5,TRBV28,TGTGCCAGCAGATACAGGGACATTAGCAATCAGCCCCAGCATTTT,CASRYRDISNQPQHF
few,-,TRBJ1-4,TRBV9,TGTGCCAGCAGCCCCTTAGGAGGCAGGGGAAATGAAAAACTGTTTTTT,CASSPLGGRGNEKLFF
many,TRBD2,TRBJ2-5,TRBV6-2/TRBV6-3,TGTGCCAGCAGTTATAGCGGGGGGACCCTGGAAGAGACCCAGTACTTC,CASSYSGGTLEETQYF
few,TRBD2,TRBJ2-1,TRBV29-1,TGCAGCGTGCAGCTTCGACTAGCGGAATACAATGAGCAGTTCTTC,CSVQLRLAEYNEQFF
-,-,TRBJ2-5,TRBV29-1,TGCAGCGTTGATATGTCAGAAGTCAAGACCCAGTACTTC,CSVDMSEVKTQYF
-,-,TRBJ1-1,TRBV30,TGTGCCTGGAGTGAGAAGTCAGGGGAGACTGAAGCTTTCTTT,CAWSEKSGETEAFF
-,TRBD2,TRBJ2-2,TRBV7-7,TGTGCTAGCAGCCTGGGACTAGCGGGCACCGGGGAGCTGTTTTTT,CASSLGLAGTGELFF
few,TRBD1,TRBJ1-4,TRBV27,TGTGCCAGCAGTTTGCGCGCCGGGACAGGGGATGAAAAACTGTTTTTT,CASSLRAGTGDEKLFF
many,-,TRBJ2-7,TRBV5-6,TGTGCCAGCAGCTTGGGGAACTGGGGCTACGAGCAGTACTTC,CASSLGNWGYEQYF
-,-,TRBJ2-2,TRBV4-3,TGCGCCAGCAGCCAAACAACCCCCGGGGAGCTGTTTTTT,CASSQTTPGELFF
few,-,TRBJ2-6,TRBV20-1,TGCAGTGCCCAAGGGGCCAACGTCCTGACTTTC,CSAQGANVLTF
-,TRBD1,TRBJ2-1,TRBV29-1,TGCAGCGGGGGACAGGGTGATGAGCAGTTCTTC,CSGGQGDEQFF
many,-,TRBJ1-1,TRBV7-2,TGTGCCAGCAGCTCAGGGTCGAACACTGAAGCTTTCTTT,CASSSGSNTEAFF